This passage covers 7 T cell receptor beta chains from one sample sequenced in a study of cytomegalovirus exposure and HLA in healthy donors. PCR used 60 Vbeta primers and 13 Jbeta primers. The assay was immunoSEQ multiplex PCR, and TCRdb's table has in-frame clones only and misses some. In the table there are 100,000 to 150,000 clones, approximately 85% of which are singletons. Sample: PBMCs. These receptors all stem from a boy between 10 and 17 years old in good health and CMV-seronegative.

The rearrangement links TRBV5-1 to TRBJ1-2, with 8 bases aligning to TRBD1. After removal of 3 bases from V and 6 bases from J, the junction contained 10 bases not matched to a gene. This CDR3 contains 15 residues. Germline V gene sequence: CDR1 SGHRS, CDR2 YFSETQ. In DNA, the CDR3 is TGCGCCAGCAGCTCCGCCGGGACAGGATTAGATGGCTACACCTTC. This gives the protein CASSSAGTGLDGYTF.

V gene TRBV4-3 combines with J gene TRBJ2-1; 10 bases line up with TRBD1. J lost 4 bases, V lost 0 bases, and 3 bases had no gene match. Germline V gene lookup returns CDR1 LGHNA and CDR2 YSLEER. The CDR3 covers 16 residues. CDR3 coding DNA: TGCGCCAGCAGCCAAGATCGACAGGGGGCTTACAATGAGCAGTTCTTC. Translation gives CASSQDRQGAYNEQFF.

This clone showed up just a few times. The CDR3 DNA sequence: TGTGCCAGCAAACCAGGGCCAACTAATGAAAAACTGTTTTTT. Residues: CASKPGPTNEKLFF. The chain has TRBV2 and TRBJ1-4; tentative D call: TRBD1 (5 bases). V was shortened by 7 bases and J by 0 bases, with 9 bases between the two germline ends. Germline lookup yields CDR1 SNHLY and CDR2 FYNNEI. The CDR3 consists of 14 residues.

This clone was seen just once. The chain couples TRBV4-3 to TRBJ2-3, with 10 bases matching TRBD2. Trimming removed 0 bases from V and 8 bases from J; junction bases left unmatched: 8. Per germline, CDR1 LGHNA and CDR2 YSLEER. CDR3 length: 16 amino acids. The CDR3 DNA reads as TGCGCCAGCAGCCAAGATTCAGCGGGAGGGCCTGTTACGCAGTATTTT. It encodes CASSQDSAGGPVTQYF.

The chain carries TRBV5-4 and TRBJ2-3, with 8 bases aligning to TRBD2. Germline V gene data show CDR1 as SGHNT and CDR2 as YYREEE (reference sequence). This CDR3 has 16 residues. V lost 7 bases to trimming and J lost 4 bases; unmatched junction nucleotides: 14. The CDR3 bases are TGTGCCAGCGGGCCGGGACTAGGTATTGGTGCAGATACGCAGTATTTT. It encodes CASGPGLGIGADTQYF.

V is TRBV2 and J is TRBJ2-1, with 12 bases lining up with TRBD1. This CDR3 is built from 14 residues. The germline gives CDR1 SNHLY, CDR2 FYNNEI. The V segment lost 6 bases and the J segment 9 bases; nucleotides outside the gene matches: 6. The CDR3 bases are TGTGCCAGCAGGGCCGGGACAGGGGGCGGTGAGCAGTTCTTC. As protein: CASRAGTGGGEQFF. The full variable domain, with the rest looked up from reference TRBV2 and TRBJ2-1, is EPEVTQTPSHQVTQMGQEVILRCVPISNHLYFYWYRQILGQKVEFLVSFYNNEISEKSEIFDDQFSVERPDGSNFTLKIRSTKLEDSAMYFCASRAGTGGGEQFFGPGTRLTVL.

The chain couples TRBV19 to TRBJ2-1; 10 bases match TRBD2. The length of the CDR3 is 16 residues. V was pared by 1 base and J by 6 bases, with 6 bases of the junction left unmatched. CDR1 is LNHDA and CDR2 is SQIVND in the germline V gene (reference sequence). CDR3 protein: CASSIAPSGGSNEQFF. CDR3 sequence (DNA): TGTGCCAGTAGTATAGCCCCTAGCGGGGGAAGCAATGAGCAGTTCTTC.